The entry below gives a single T cell receptor (beta chain) sequence along with its context. Its specificity is unknown. Clones were read by immunoSEQ multiplex PCR, and TCRdb kept only the in-frame ones, dropping some. The sample records 20,000 to 30,000 clones, more than 85% being singletons. The sample is drawn from a study of T cells in localized non-small cell lung cancer. General study results and limits: Uninvolved adjacent lung, not tumor, had the highest T cell clonality.

The receptor's source is a male donor at least 60 years old with stage I squamous cell lung carcinoma. Sequencing used peripheral blood, obtained before any cancer treatment.

The CDR3 here is CASSEDLAGVLDTQYF. The CDR3 bases are TGTGCCAGCAGTGAAGACCTAGCGGGAGTTCTGGATACGCAGTATTTT. The V gene is TRBV6-1, the J gene TRBJ2-3; 10 nucleotides match TRBD2. This CDR3 comprises 16 residues. In germline, CDR1 is MNHNS, CDR2 SASEGT. Trimming at V came to 1 base and at J to 6 bases, leaving 7 bases not matched to a gene.